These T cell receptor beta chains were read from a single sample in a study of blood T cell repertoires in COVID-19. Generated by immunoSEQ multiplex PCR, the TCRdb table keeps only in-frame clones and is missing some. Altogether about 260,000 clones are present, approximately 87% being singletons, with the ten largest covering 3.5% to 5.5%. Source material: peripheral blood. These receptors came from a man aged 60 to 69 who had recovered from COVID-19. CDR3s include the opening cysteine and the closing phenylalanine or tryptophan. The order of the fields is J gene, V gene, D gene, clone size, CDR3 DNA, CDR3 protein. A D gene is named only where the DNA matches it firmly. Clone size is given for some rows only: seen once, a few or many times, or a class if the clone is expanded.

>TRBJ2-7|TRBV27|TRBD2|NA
TGTGCCAGCAGCCCCGGACGCATAGCGGGGGGGCAGAGCGAGCAGTACTTC
CASSPGRIAGGQSEQYF
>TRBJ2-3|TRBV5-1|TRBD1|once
TGCGCCAGCAGCTTAGCCGGGACAGGGGGCGGAGATATGCAGTATTTT
CASSLAGTGGGDMQYF
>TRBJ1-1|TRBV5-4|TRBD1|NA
TGTGCCAGCAGCTTGGTCGGACAGGGTGCGGGGAACACTGAAGCTTTCTTT
CASSLVGQGAGNTEAFF
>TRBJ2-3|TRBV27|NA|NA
TGTGCCAGCAGACACGGGGGGCCGGGCGGTACGCAGTATTTT
CASRHGGPGGTQYF
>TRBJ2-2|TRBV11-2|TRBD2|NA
TGTGCCAGCAGCCTACGGACTAGCGGGGGCACCGGGGAGCTGTTTTTT
CASSLRTSGGTGELFF
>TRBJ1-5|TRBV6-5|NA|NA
TGTGCCAGCAGTTACAACTCTGCGGGCCAGCCCCAGCATTTT
CASSYNSAGQPQHF
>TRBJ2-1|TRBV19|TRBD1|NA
TGTGCCAGTAGTATGCGCGGGACAGGGGCGAATGAGCAGTTCTTC
CASSMRGTGANEQFF
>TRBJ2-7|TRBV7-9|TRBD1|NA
TGTGCCAGCAGCTTAGGACAGGGACCAGCCTACGAGCAGTACTTC
CASSLGQGPAYEQYF
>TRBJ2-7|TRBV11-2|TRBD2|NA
TGTGCCAGCAGGCAGGGACTAGCGGGCTACGAGCAGTACTTC
CASRQGLAGYEQYF
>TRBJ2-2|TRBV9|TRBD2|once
TGTGCCAGCAGCTCCGGAGGCGGGGGGGCTACCGGGGAGCTGTTTTTT
CASSSGGGGATGELFF
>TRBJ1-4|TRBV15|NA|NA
TGTGCCACCAGCAGAGATCGGGTAGACAGTGAAAAACTGTTTTTT
CATSRDRVDSEKLFF
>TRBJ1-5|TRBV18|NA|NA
TGTGCCAGCTCAGCGGGGAATCAGCCCCAGCATTTT
CASSAGNQPQHF
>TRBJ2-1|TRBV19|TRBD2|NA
TGTGCCAGTAGGGCGGGACTAGCGGGGAGGAATGAGCAGTTCTTC
CASRAGLAGRNEQFF
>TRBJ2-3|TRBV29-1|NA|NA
TGCAGCGTTAGGGGGAGCGGCACAGATACGCAGTATTTT
CSVRGSGTDTQYF
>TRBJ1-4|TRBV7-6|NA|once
TGTGCCAGCAGCTTACAGTTGGTGGCGAGCGGGACTAATGAAAAACTGTTTTTT
CASSLQLVASGTNEKLFF
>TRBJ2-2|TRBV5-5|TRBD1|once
TGTGCCAGCAGCCTGATGGACAGGGTATTTACCGGGGAGCTGTTTTTT
CASSLMDRVFTGELFF
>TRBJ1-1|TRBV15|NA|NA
TGTGCCACCAGCAGAGATGCCGAGGGGAACACTGAAGCTTTCTTT
CATSRDAEGNTEAFF
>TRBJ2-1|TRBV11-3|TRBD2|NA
TGTGCCAGCAGCACCCGGGGTAGCGGGAGCCCCGGGGAGCAGTTCTTC
CASSTRGSGSPGEQFF
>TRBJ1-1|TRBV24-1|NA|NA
TGTGCCACCAGTGGCCACAGGGCGAACACTGAAGCTTTCTTT
CATSGHRANTEAFF
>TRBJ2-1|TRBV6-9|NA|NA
TGTGCCAGCAGTTATGGAGCGGCGCTCTACAATGAGCAGTTCTTC
CASSYGAALYNEQFF
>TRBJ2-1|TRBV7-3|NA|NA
TGTGCCAGCAGCCCGGAAGGACTCTCCAATGAGCAGTTCTTC
CASSPEGLSNEQFF
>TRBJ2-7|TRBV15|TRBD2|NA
TGTGCCACCAGCAGAGCTTGGGGCGGGAGGAGCCACGAGCAGTACTTC
CATSRAWGGRSHEQYF
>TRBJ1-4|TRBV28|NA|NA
TGTGCCAGCAGTTTTCTGCAGGGAGGTTTGGGAAAACTGTTTTTT
CASSFLQGGLGKLFF
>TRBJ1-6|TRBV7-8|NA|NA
TGTGCCAGCACCGCCGGTGTCAATTCACCCCTCCACTTT
CASTAGVNSPLHF
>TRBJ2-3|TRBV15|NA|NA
TGTGCCACCAGCAGAGAACTGGCGGGGGCGAGCACAGATACGCAGTATTTT
CATSRELAGASTDTQYF
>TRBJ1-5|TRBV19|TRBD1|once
TGTGCCAGTAGTATCAGGGACAGGGTTGCGGGGCAGCCCCAGCATTTT
CASSIRDRVAGQPQHF
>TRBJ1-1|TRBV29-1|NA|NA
TGCAGCGCCGTTCGAGGCGCGGGCACTGAAGCTTTCTTT
CSAVRGAGTEAFF
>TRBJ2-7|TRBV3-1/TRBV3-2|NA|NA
TGTGCCAGCAGCCACAAAGCGGAGCAGTACTTC
CASSHKAEQYF
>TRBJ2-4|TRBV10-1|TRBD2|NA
TGCGCCAGCTCTAGCGGGATTGCCATTCAGTACTTC
CASSSGIAIQYF
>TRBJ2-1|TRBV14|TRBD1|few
TGTGCCAGCAGCCACCACACCGGGACAGGGAACAATGAGCAGTTCTTC
CASSHHTGTGNNEQFF
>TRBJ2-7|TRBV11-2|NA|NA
TGTGCCAGCAGCTTAAGGCCAGGCCTCGAGCAGTACTTC
CASSLRPGLEQYF
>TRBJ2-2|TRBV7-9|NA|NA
TGTGCCAGCAGCTTGACATTAGGGAACACCGGGGAGCTGTTTTTT
CASSLTLGNTGELFF
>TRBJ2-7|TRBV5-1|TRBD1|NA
TGCGCCAGCAGCTTGACGAGGACAGGGTTGGACGAGCAGTACTTC
CASSLTRTGLDEQYF
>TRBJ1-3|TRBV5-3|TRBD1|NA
TGTGCCAGAAGCGACAGGGTTCACTCTGGAAACACCATATATTTT
CARSDRVHSGNTIYF
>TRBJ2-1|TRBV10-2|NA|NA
TGCGCCAGCAGTGAGTCTGGCCGTCACGACAATGAGCAGTTCTTC
CASSESGRHDNEQFF
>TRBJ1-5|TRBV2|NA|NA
TGTGCCAGCACCGGGAGGGGCGGAGGCGGGCAGCCCCAGCATTTT
CASTGRGGGGQPQHF
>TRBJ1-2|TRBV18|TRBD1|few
TGTGCCAGCTCATTAGACAGGGGAGCCTATGGCTACACCTTC
CASSLDRGAYGYTF
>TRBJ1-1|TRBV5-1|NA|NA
TGCGCCAGCAGCGCGCAGGGGTACACTGAAGCTTTCTTT
CASSAQGYTEAFF
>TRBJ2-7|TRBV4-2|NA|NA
TGTGCCAGCAGCCAAGGTGTCGGAATGGGGGCAGGATACGAGCAGTACTTC
CASSQGVGMGAGYEQYF
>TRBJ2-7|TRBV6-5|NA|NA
TGTGCCAGCAGCCGGGACATACGCTACGAGCAGTACTTC
CASSRDIRYEQYF
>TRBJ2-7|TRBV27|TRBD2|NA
TGTGCCAGCAGCCTAACGACTAGCGGGGCGTCCTACGAGCAGTACTTC
CASSLTTSGASYEQYF
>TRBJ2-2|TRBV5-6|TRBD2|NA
TGTGCCAGCAGCTTACGACTAGCGGGTCTACTCTACACCGGGGAGCTGTTTTTT
CASSLRLAGLLYTGELFF
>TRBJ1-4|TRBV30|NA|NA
TGTGCCTGGACCCGTGAAGAGCGAGGAACTAATGAAAAACTGTTTTTT
CAWTREERGTNEKLFF
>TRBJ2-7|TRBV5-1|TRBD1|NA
TGCGCCAGCAGCTTGGGCTACCGGACCGGGACAGGGTCCTACGAGCAGTACTTC
CASSLGYRTGTGSYEQYF
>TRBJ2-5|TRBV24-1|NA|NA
TGTGCCACCAGTGATCCCGCGGTGGAGACCCAGTACTTC
CATSDPAVETQYF
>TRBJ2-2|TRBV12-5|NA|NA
TGTGCTAGTGGTTTGCCTCAAAGGGACTCCGGGGAGCTGTTTTTT
CASGLPQRDSGELFF
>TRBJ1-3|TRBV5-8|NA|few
TGTGCCAGCAGCTTGGGGACTACCTCTGGAAACACCATATATTTT
CASSLGTTSGNTIYF
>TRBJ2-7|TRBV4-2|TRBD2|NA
TGTGCCAGCAGCCAAGATGTCAGGACCGCTAGCGGCCGCTCCTACGAGCAGTACTTC
CASSQDVRTASGRSYEQYF
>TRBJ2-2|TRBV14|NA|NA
TGTGCCAGCAGCCAAGCGGGGGGCCCGAACACCGGGGAGCTGTTTTTT
CASSQAGGPNTGELFF
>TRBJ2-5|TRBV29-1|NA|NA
TGCAGCGTTCGAAAGGGGTACCAAGAGACCCAGTACTTC
CSVRKGYQETQYF